This T cell receptor beta chain is drawn from a study of technical replicates of blood from a handful of donors. Assay used: immunoSEQ multiplex PCR; TCRdb lists only in-frame clones, some missing. The sample contains about 56,000 clones, 90% to 95% of which appear only once. Per germline, CDR1 SGHVS and CDR2 FQNEAQ. V was pared by 2 bases and J by 4 bases, with 5 bases of the junction left unmatched. The CDR3 contains 15 residues. The sequence was obtained from a human donor in good health. Some clones in this sample may be carry-over from other donors' samples. The sample comprised PBMCs. The gene calls are TRBV7-8 and TRBJ2-1, with 7 nucleotides matching TRBD1. In DNA form, the CDR3 reads TGTGCCAGCAGCTTACTTGAGACAGGGTACAATGAGCAGTTCTTC. This gives the protein CASSLLETGYNEQFF. The full variable domain, its missing parts supplied by reference TRBV7-8 and TRBJ2-1, is GAGVSQSPRYKVAKRGQDVALRCDPISGHVSLFWYQQALGQGPEFLTYFQNEAQLDKSGLPSDRFFAERPEGSVSTLKIQRTQQEDSAVYLCASSLLETGYNEQFFGPGTRLTVL.